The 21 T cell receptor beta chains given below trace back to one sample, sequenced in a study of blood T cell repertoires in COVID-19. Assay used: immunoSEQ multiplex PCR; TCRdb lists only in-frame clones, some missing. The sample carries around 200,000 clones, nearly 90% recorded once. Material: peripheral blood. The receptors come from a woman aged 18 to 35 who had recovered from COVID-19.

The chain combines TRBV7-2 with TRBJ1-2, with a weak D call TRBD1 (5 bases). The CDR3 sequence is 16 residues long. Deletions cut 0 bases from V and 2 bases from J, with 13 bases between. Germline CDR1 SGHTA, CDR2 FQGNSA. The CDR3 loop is CASSLALRSGNYGYTF. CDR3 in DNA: TGTGCCAGCAGCTTAGCGCTTCGTTCAGGGAACTATGGCTACACCTTC.

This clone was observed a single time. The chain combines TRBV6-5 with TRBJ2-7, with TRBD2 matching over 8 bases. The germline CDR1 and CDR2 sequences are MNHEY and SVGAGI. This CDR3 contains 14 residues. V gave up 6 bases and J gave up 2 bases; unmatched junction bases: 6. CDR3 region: CASSLAGGAYEQYF. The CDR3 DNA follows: TGTGCCAGCAGCCTAGCGGGTGGAGCCTACGAGCAGTACTTC.

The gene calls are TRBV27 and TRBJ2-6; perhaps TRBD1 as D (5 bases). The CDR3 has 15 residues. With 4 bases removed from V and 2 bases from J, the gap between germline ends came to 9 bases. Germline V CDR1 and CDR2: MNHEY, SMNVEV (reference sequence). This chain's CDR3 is CASSWGRAGANVLTF. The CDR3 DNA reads TGTGCCAGCAGTTGGGGCAGGGCTGGGGCCAACGTCCTGACTTTC.

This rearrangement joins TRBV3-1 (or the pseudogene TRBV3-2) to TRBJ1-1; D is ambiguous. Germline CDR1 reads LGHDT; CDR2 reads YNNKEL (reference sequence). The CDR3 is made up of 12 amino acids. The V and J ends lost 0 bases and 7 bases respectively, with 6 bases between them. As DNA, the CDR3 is TGTGCCAGCAGCCAAGAACCCAGTGAAGCTTTCTTT. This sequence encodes CASSQEPSEAFF.

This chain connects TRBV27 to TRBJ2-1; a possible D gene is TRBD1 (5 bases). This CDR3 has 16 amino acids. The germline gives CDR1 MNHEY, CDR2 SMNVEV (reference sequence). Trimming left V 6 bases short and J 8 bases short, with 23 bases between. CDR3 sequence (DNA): TGTGCCAGCAGCCCCATCAGGGTTAAGGGTCTGGATGAGCAGTTCTTC. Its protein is CASSPIRVKGLDEQFF.

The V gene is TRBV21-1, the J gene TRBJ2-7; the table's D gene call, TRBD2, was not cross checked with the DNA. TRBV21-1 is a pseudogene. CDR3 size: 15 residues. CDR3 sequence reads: CASSKPIQEAYEQYF. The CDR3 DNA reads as TGTGCCAGCAGCAAACCGATCCAGGAGGCTTACGAGCAGTACTTC.

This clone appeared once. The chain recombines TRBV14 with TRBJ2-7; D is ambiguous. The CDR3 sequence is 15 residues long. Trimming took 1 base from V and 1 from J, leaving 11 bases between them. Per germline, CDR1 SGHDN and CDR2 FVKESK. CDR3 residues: CASSQVGQLSYEQYF. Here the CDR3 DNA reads TGTGCCAGCAGCCAAGTTGGGCAGCTTTCCTACGAGCAGTACTTC.

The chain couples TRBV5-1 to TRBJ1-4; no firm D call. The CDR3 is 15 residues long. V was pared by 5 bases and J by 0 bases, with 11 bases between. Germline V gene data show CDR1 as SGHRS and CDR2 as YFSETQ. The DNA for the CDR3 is TGCGCCAGCAGACGGAGCTCTGCAACTAATGAAAAACTGTTTTTT. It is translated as CASRRSSATNEKLFF.

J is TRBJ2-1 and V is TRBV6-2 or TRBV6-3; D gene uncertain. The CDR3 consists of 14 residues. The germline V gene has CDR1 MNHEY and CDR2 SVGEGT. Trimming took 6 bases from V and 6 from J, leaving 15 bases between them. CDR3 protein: CASSRPDWSNEQFF. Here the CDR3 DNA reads TGTGCCAGCAGCAGACCCGACTGGTCCAATGAGCAGTTCTTC.

CDR3 bases: TGTGCCAGCAGCCCCAGGGCCCCAGCAGGGCAGCCCCAGCATTTT. This translates into CASSPRAPAGQPQHF. The V gene is TRBV6-2 or TRBV6-3, the J gene TRBJ1-5; D may be TRBD1 (5 bases). Germline CDR1 and CDR2: MNHEY and SVGEGT. The length of the CDR3 is 15 residues. The V gene lost 6 bases and the J gene lost 7 bases, with 19 bases spanning the gap.

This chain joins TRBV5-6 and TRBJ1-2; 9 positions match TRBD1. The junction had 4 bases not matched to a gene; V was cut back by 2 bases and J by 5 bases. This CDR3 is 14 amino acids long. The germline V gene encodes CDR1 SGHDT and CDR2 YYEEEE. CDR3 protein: CASSFWTGVYGYTF. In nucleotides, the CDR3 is TGTGCCAGCAGCTTTTGGACAGGGGTTTATGGCTACACCTTC.

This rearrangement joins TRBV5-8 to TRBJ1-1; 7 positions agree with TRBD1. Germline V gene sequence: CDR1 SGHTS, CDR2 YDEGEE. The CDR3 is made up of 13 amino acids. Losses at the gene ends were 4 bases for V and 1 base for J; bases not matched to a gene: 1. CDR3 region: CASSRTGNTEAFF. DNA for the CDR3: TGTGCCAGCAGCCGGACAGGGAACACTGAAGCTTTCTTT.

CDR3 amino acids: CASSLRTDLYGYTF. In DNA form, the CDR3 reads TGTGCCAGCAGTCTTCGGACAGACCTCTATGGCTACACCTTC. The gene calls are TRBV27 and TRBJ1-2, with TRBD1 as a possible D gene (6 bases). The germline V gene has CDR1 MNHEY and CDR2 SMNVEV (reference sequence). The CDR3 runs to 14 residues. Trimming removed 5 bases from V and 4 bases from J, with 14 bases in between.

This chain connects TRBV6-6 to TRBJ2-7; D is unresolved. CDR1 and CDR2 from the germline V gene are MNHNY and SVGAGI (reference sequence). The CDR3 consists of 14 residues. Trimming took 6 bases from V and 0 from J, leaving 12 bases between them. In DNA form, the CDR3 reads TGTGCCAGCAGGGCGGAAGCCTCCTCCTACGAGCAGTACTTC. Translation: CASRAEASSYEQYF.

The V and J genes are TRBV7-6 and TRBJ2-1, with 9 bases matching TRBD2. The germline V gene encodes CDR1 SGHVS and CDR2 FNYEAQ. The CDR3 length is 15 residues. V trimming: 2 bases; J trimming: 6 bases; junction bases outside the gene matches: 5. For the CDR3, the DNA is TGTGCCAGCAGCTTAAGGCTAGCGGGAAGCAATGAGCAGTTCTTC. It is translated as CASSLRLAGSNEQFF.

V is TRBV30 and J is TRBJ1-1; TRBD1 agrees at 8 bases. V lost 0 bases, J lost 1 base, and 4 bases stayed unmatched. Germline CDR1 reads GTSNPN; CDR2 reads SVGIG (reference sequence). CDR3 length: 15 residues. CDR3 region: CAWSVPGTGNTEAFF. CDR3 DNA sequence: TGTGCCTGGAGTGTACCCGGGACAGGGAACACTGAAGCTTTCTTT. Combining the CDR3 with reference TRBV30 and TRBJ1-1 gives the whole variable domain SQTIHQWPATLVQPVGSPLSLECTVEGTSNPNLYWYRQAAGRGLQLLFYSVGIGQISSEVPQNLSASRPQDRQFILSSKKLLLSDSGFYLCAWSVPGTGNTEAFFGQGTRLTVV.

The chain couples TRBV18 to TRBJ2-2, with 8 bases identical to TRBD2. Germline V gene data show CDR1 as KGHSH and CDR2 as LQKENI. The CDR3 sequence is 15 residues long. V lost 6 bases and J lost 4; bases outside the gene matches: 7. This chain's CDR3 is CASSPGGTSTGELFF. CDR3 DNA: TGTGCCAGCTCTCCGGGGGGGACCTCCACCGGGGAGCTGTTTTTT.

The CDR3 is CASSLGLDTDTQYF. DNA for the CDR3: TGTGCCAGCTCACTGGGACTCGACACAGATACGCAGTATTTT. The J gene is TRBJ2-3, the V gene TRBV18; maybe TRBD2 (6 bases). The germline CDR1 and CDR2 sequences are KGHSH and LQKENI. Trimming pared 4 bases from V and 2 bases from J, leaving 10 bases between. The CDR3 contains 14 residues.

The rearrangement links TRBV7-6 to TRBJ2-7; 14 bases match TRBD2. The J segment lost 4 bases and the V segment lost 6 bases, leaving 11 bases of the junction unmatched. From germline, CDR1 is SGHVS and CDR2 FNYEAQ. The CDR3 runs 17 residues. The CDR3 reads CASSLGLAGGPLYEQYF. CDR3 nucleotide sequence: TGTGCCAGCAGTCTCGGACTAGCGGGAGGCCCCTTATACGAGCAGTACTTC.

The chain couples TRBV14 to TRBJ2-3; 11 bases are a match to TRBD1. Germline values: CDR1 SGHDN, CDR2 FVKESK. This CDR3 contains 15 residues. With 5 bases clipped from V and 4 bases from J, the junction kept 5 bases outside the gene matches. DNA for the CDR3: TGTGCCAGCAGCAGGACAGGGGGCAGGTCAGATACGCAGTATTTT. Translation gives CASSRTGGRSDTQYF.

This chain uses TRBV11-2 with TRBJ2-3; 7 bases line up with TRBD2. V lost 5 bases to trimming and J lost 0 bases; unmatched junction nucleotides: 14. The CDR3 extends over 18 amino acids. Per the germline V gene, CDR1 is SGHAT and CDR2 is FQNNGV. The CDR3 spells CASSDSPSGEGSTDTQYF. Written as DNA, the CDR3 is TGTGCCAGCAGCGATTCCCCGAGCGGGGAGGGCAGCACAGATACGCAGTATTTT.